Below are 5 T cell receptor beta chains sequenced from a single sample in a study of CD8 T cell repertoires and HIV-1 epitope variants. Profiling relied on immunoSEQ multiplex PCR, and the TCRdb table lists in-frame clones only, not all of them. This sample has 3,500 to 4,000 clones, with roughly 70% found just once. Their antigen targets remain unknown. Specimen: cultured CD8+ T cells derived from PBMCs. These receptors were taken from a male donor with HIV.

The rearrangement uses TRBV7-8 and TRBJ2-4; perhaps TRBD2 as D (6 bases). CDR1 is SGHVS and CDR2 is FQNEAQ in the germline V gene. V dropped 11 bases and J dropped 5 bases, with 13 bases sitting between them. The length of the CDR3 is 12 residues. CDR3 amino acids: CALGEDQNIQYF. The CDR3 DNA sequence: TGTGCCTTGGGGGAGGACCAAAACATTCAGTACTTC.

This clone came up a few times. The chain couples TRBV6-1 to TRBJ2-3; 13 nucleotides agree with TRBD2. The CDR3 spans 15 residues. Germline CDR1 is MNHNS and CDR2 is SASEGT. The ends lost 3 bases at V and 4 bases at J; junction bases unmatched: 1. CDR3 loop: CASSETSGRPDTQYF. CDR3 DNA: TGTGCCAGCAGTGAGACTAGCGGGAGGCCAGATACGCAGTATTTT.

The chain is built from TRBV19 and TRBJ2-1; 7 nucleotides agree with TRBD1. V lost 1 base and J lost 4; bases outside the gene matches: 1. CDR1 and CDR2 (germline): LNHDA, SQIVND (reference sequence). This CDR3 has 14 amino acids. In nucleotides, the CDR3 is TGTGCCAGTAGTATAGGGACAGGATACAATGAGCAGTTCTTC. Its protein product is CASSIGTGYNEQFF.

The rearrangement joins TRBV11-2 to TRBJ2-2; D is undetermined. Trimming removed 5 bases from V and 0 bases from J, with 7 bases in between. The CDR3 loop spans 14 amino acids. CDR1 and CDR2 (germline): SGHAT, FQNNGV. The CDR3 coding sequence is TGTGCCAGCAGCGTAACAGCGAACACCGGGGAGCTGTTTTTT. Translation gives CASSVTANTGELFF.

This clone showed up just once. The gene calls are TRBV7-2 and TRBJ1-2; tentative D call: TRBD1 (6 bases). Trimming cost V 6 bases and J 6 bases, with 20 bases left between them. The CDR3 has 15 amino acids. Germline assignment: CDR1 SGHTA and CDR2 FQGNSA. CDR3 region: CASRPNAGATDGYTF. The CDR3 DNA follows: TGTGCCAGCAGACCAAACGCGGGGGCGACGGATGGCTACACCTTC. Together with reference TRBV7-2 and TRBJ1-2, the CDR3 gives the full variable domain: GAGVSQSPSNKVTEKGKDVELRCDPISGHTALYWYRQSLGQGLEFLIYFQGNSAPDKSGLPSDRFSAERTGGSVSTLTIQRTQQEDSAVYLCASRPNAGATDGYTFGSGTRLTVV.